Here is one T cell receptor (beta chain) with its context. The antigen is unknown. The sample originates from a study of regulatory T cells in long-lasting Graves disease. Findings and caveats of the study: With persistent disease, TRBV28, TRBJ1-2 and TRBJ2-5 were the favored segments. Newly diagnosed patients had higher TCR diversity than persistent Graves' patients did.

The authors built TCR beta libraries using iRepertoire HTBI primers and Arm-PCR of CDR3 regions. Authors' methods: Identified across the samples were over 50 TRBV segments and about 15 TRBJ segments. In TCRdb, the multiplex PCR reads were re-called with MiXCR into one record per CDR3 protein. None of the V and J calls come from the authors' own analysis; TCRdb made them. There are about 460,000 distinct CDR3 sequences in the sample; approximately 23% occur only once, and around 13% lies in the top ten. Losses at the gene ends were 6 bases for V and 6 bases for J; bases not matched to a gene: 7. The V gene's germline CDR1 is SEHNR and CDR2 FQNEAQ (reference sequence). This CDR3 comprises 13 residues. Time point specified: persistent/refractory GD, antithyroid drugs over 5 years with positive TRAb. Construction of the TCR library relied on RNA isolated from PBMCs. Staff took roughly 8.8 milliliters of peripheral blood and put it into EDTA tubes.

The sequenced sample was peripheral blood mononuclear cells (PBMCs), obtained when the disease was refractory, from a patient treated with antithyroid drugs. The chain links TRBV7-9 to TRBJ2-7; 8 bases match TRBD2. The origin of this receptor is a female donor with Graves disease. The CDR3, as DNA: TGTGCCAGCAGACCCGGGGGGGGAGGCGAGCAGTACTTC. It specifies CASRPGGGGEQYF. The whole variable domain, remainder taken from reference TRBV7-9 and TRBJ2-7, is DTGVSQNPRHKITKRGQNVTFRCDPISEHNRLYWYRQTLGQGPEFLTYFQNEAQLEKSRLLSDRFSAERPKGSFSTLEIQRTEQGDSAMYLCASRPGGGGEQYFGPGTRLTVT.